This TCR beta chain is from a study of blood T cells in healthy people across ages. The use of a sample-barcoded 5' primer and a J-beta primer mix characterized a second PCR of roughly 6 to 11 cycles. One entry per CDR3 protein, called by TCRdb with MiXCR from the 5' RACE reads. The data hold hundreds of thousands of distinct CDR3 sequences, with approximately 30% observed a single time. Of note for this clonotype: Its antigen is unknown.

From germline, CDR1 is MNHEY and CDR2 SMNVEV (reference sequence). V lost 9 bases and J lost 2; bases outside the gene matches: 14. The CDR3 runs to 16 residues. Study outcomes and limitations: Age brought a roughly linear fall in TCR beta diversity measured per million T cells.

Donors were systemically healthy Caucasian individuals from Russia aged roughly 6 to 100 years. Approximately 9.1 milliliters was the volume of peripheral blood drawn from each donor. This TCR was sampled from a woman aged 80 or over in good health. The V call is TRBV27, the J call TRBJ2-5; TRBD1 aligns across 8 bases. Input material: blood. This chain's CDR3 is CASSGWDRRKQETQYF. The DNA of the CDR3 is TGTGCCAGTTCTGGCTGGGACAGGAGGAAACAAGAGACCCAGTACTTC.